This T cell receptor beta chain was sequenced during a study of blood T cell repertoires in COVID-19. Whole-study context: Specimens from acute and convalescent COVID-19 originated in the United States, Italy and Spain. T cells, B-cell-depleted T cells, or PBMCs supplied cDNA or gDNA.

The authors' processing: Cell counts per sample came from amplifying reference gene primers. Profiled with immunoSEQ multiplex PCR; TCRdb holds only in-frame clones, not every one. V, J and clone size were drawn from that table, and D and trimming were deduced from the DNA. This table has hundreds of thousands of clones, around 80% appearing once. CDR1 and CDR2 from the germline V gene are LGHDT and YNNKEL (reference sequence). J was trimmed by 8 bases and V by 5 bases; bases with no gene match: 12. The CDR3 consists of 16 residues. V and J are TRBV3-1 (or the pseudogene TRBV3-2) and TRBJ2-1, with 10 bases identical to TRBD2. The source material was peripheral blood. The TCR comes from a man older than 75 with acute or convalescent COVID-19. The CDR3 nucleotides are TGTGCCAGCAGCTCGCGGACTAGCGGCCTTTTAGATGAGCAGTTCTTC. It codes for CASSSRTSGLLDEQFF.